This T cell receptor (beta chain) was obtained from a study of T cell responses to AZD1222 COVID-19 vaccine. V gave up 2 bases and J gave up 4 bases, with 20 bases separating them. Germline V gene data show CDR1 as SEHNR and CDR2 as FQNEAQ (reference sequence). The CDR3 runs to 18 residues. Regarding this clone: Its matching antigen is unknown.

Study-wide results and limits: Only 5 or 6 AZD1222 recipients tested seropositive at baseline. The study found vaccine-associated CD4 TCRs spanning spike, dominant at 160-218 and 743-854. No repertoire was sampled before or during the peak T cell response, only after it.

Method: immunoSEQ multiplex PCR; TCRdb's copy keeps in-frame clones and lacks some. The sample includes more than 95,000 clones, over 90% of them seen just once. The V gene is TRBV7-9, the J gene TRBJ1-4; D not certain. The sample here was peripheral blood, taken on day 0 of AZD1222 vaccination. The TCR originated in an adult in good health. CDR3 DNA: TGTGCCAGCAGCTTACCGTTCGGGGAGATGGGGTTTAATGAAAAACTGTTTTTT. Amino acid sequence: CASSLPFGEMGFNEKLFF.